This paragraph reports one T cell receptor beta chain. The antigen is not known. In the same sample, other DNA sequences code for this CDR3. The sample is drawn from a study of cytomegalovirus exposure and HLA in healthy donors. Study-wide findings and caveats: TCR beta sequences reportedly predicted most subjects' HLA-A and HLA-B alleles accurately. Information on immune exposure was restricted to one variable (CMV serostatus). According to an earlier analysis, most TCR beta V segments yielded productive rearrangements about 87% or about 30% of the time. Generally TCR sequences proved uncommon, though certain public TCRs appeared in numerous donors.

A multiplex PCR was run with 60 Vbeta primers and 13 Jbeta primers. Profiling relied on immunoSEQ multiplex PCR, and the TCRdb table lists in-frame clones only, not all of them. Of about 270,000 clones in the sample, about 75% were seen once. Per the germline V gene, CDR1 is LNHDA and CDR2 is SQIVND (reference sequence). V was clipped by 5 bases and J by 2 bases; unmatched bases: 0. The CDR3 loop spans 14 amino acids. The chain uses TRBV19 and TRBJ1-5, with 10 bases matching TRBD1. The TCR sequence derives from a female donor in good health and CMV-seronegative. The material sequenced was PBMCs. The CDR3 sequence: CASSGTGGNQPQHF. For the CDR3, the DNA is TGTGCCAGTAGTGGGACAGGGGGCAATCAGCCCCAGCATTTT.